This passage covers 17 T cell receptor beta chains from one sample sequenced in a study of OX40 agonist ivuxolimab in advanced cancers. Some clones are missing from TCRdb's copy, which holds only in-frame ones; the method was immunoSEQ multiplex PCR. The profile covers around 81,000 clones, with around four fifths appearing a single time and approximately 7% taken by the ten largest. The sample was CD4+ or CD8+ T cells sorted from blood, taken in a trial of the OX40 agonist ivuxolimab. Receptors originate from an adult with an advanced solid tumor such as melanoma, head and neck, liver or kidney cancer.

This chain's CDR3 is CASSQGPGQGYEQYF. The CDR3 DNA reads TGCGCCAGCAGCCAAGGGCCAGGACAGGGCTACGAGCAGTACTTC. The rearrangement uses TRBV4-3 and TRBJ2-7, with 8 bases lining up with TRBD1. The V segment lost 1 base and the J segment 3 bases; nucleotides outside the gene matches: 5. CDR1 and CDR2 (germline): LGHNA, YSLEER. The CDR3 has 15 residues.

The chain joins TRBV6-6 to TRBJ2-7; D is undetermined. The V end lost 3 bases, the J end lost 7 bases, and 10 bases lay between the germline ends. The CDR3 spans 12 residues. The germline CDR1 and CDR2 sequences are MNHNY and SVGAGI (reference sequence). The DNA for the CDR3 is TGTGCCAGCAGTTATACCCCTAGTGAGCAGTACTTC. This gives the protein CASSYTPSEQYF.

V is TRBV14 and J is TRBJ2-1; D gene uncertain. The V gene's germline CDR1 is SGHDN and CDR2 FVKESK. The CDR3 totals 17 residues. The V gene lost 0 bases and the J gene lost 0 bases, with 12 bases spanning the gap. CDR3 in amino acids: CASSQDPTARSYNEQFF. As DNA, the CDR3 is TGTGCCAGCAGCCAAGATCCGACGGCTCGCTCCTACAATGAGCAGTTCTTC.

The chain has TRBV4-1 and TRBJ1-2; D may be TRBD1 (6 bases). Trimming shortened V by 2 bases and J by 3 bases, and 16 bases separated the two germline ends. CDR1 and CDR2 (germline): MGHRA, YSYEKL. This CDR3 has 16 residues. CDR3 nucleotides: TGCGCCAGCAGCCAAAGAGACACAGGGAGGGACTATGGCTACACCTTC. Encoded protein: CASSQRDTGRDYGYTF.

The rearrangement uses TRBV30 and TRBJ1-5; TRBD1 matches at 9 bases. The germline CDR1 and CDR2 sequences are GTSNPN and SVGIG (reference sequence). The CDR3 spans 15 residues. Trimming removed 0 bases from V and 7 bases from J; junction bases left unmatched: 7. The CDR3 loop reads CAWSVPDRGKQPQHF. The CDR3 DNA reads TGTGCCTGGAGTGTACCCGACAGGGGGAAACAGCCCCAGCATTTT.

J is TRBJ1-1 and V is TRBV14; D call uncertain. This CDR3 comprises 15 residues. V lost 0 bases and J lost 5, with 13 bases in between. The germline V gene has CDR1 SGHDN and CDR2 FVKESK. In nucleotides, the CDR3 is TGTGCCAGCAGCCAAGAAGCACTGGGAGGTACTGAAGCTTTCTTT. The encoded protein is CASSQEALGGTEAFF.

The chain carries TRBV28 and TRBJ2-7, with D possibly TRBD2 on 6 matching bases. Germline assignment: CDR1 MDHEN and CDR2 SYDVKM. V was shortened by 1 base and J by 7 bases, with 11 bases between the two germline ends. The CDR3 has 13 residues. The DNA of the CDR3 is TGTGCCAGCAGTTTATTTATGGCGGGGGAGCAGTACGTC. This gives the protein CASSLFMAGEQYV.

Only a few counts were recorded for this clone. The chain couples TRBV7-2 to TRBJ1-5; 9 bases line up with TRBD1. CDR1 and CDR2 (germline): SGHTA, FQGNSA. This CDR3 is 14 amino acids long. The V and J ends lost 5 bases and 7 bases, in that order; junction bases with no gene match: 6. CDR3 sequence: CASSRGQGSQPQHF. The CDR3 nucleotides read TGTGCCAGCAGCCGAGGACAGGGGAGCCAGCCCCAGCATTTT.

V and J are TRBV4-2 and TRBJ2-2, with D possibly being TRBD1 or TRBD2 (5 bases each). CDR1 and CDR2 (germline): LGHNA, YNFKEQ. This CDR3 region has 12 residues. Trimming removed 8 bases from V and 7 bases from J, with 11 bases in between. CDR3 sequence: CASRDLRGELFF. CDR3 coding DNA: TGTGCCAGCCGGGACCTCCGCGGGGAGCTGTTTTTT.

This chain joins TRBV13 and TRBJ2-7; D may match TRBD1 or TRBD2 (7 bases each). Germline V gene sequence: CDR1 PRHDT, CDR2 FYEKMQ (reference sequence). This CDR3 is 15 amino acids long. V was clipped by 4 bases and J by 6 bases, with 19 bases between them. CDR3 nucleotides: TGTGCCAGCAGCTCCAGGGGGGAGGGCCCAGGCGAGCAGTACTTC. Encoded protein: CASSSRGEGPGEQYF. The entire variable domain, with the rest obtained from reference TRBV13 and TRBJ2-7, is as follows: AAGVIQSPRHLIKEKRETATLKCYPIPRHDTVYWYQQGPGQDPQFLISFYEKMQSDKGSIPDRFSAQQFSDYHSELNMSSLELGDSALYFCASSSRGEGPGEQYFGPGTRLTVT.

The gene calls are TRBV9 and TRBJ1-3; tentative D call: TRBD1 (5 bases). There are 16 residues in the CDR3. Trimming took 4 bases from V and 4 from J, leaving 18 bases between them. Germline assignment: CDR1 SGDLS and CDR2 YYNGEE. The DNA for the CDR3 is TGTGCCAGCAGCCCCCCTTCAAGGGGTGCCGGAAACACCATATATTTT. Translation: CASSPPSRGAGNTIYF.

Points on this clone: One end of the junction varies from germline; a read error may be responsible. The chain uses TRBV5-4 and TRBJ2-1; 7 bases fit TRBD2. This CDR3 spans 13 amino acids. CDR1 is SGHNT and CDR2 is YYREEE in the germline V gene (reference sequence). CDR3 nucleotide sequence: TGTGCCAGCAGCTTGGATGGGCTAGGGGAGGGCCTCTTC. Translating gives CASSLDGLGEGLF.

DNA of the CDR3: TGTGCCACCAGCCAAGCGGCCAACACCGGGGAGCTGTTTTTT. It specifies CATSQAANTGELFF. The genes are TRBV15 and TRBJ2-2; tentatively, D is TRBD2 (5 bases). Between the trimmed V and J ends, which lost 5 bases and 2 bases, there was a span of 9 bases. CDR3 length: 14 amino acids. CDR1 is LNHNV and CDR2 is YYDKDF in the germline V gene (reference sequence).

This chain uses TRBV27 with TRBJ2-1, with D tentatively TRBD1 or TRBD2 (6 bases each). The CDR3 covers 14 residues. V was clipped by 3 bases and J by 7 bases, with 13 bases between them. Per germline, CDR1 MNHEY and CDR2 SMNVEV (reference sequence). The CDR3 region is CASSLRGVRNEQFF. The DNA of the CDR3 is TGTGCCAGCAGTTTGAGGGGGGTGAGGAATGAGCAGTTCTTC.

This clone was observed a handful of times. V and J are TRBV25-1 and TRBJ2-3; D possibly corresponds to TRBD1 (6 bases). Germline values: CDR1 MGHDK, CDR2 SYGVNS. The V gene lost 3 bases and the J gene lost 4 bases, with 8 bases spanning the gap. This CDR3 spans 13 amino acids. The CDR3 is CASSEGHSDTQYF. The CDR3 nucleotides read TGTGCCAGCAGTGAGGGACATTCAGATACGCAGTATTTT.

To note about this clone: A read error may produce the germline difference seen at one junction end. The chain recombines TRBV28 with TRBJ1-1; D gene unclear. CDR1 is MDHEN and CDR2 is SYDVKM in the germline V gene. The CDR3 length is 15 residues. In DNA form, the CDR3 reads TGTGCCAGCAGTTTAATTTCTGTCCCCCACACCGAAGCTTTCTTT. Residues: CASSLISVPHTEAFF.

The chain joins TRBV6-4 to TRBJ2-3; no reliable D call. Trimming stripped 1 base from V and 4 bases from J, with 6 bases between. The CDR3 is 13 residues long. Looked up from germline, CDR1 is MRHNA and CDR2 is SNTAGT. The CDR3 spells CASSDLEADTQYF. DNA of the CDR3: TGTGCCAGCAGTGACTTGGAAGCAGATACGCAGTATTTT.